This is a list of T cell receptor beta chains from one sample in a study of PD-1 blockade in classical Hodgkin lymphoma. Libraries were prepared by immunoSEQ multiplex PCR; TCRdb keeps only in-frame clonotypes and omits some of them. The data show 30,000 or so clones, 90% seen once. This material consisted of CD4+ T cells from blood, taken at baseline. The source of these receptors is a human donor with classical Hodgkin lymphoma. The CDR3 runs from the conserved cysteine through the conserved F or W. D genes are given only for firm matches. Rows give clone size only sometimes, using once, few, many, or a class for an expanded clone.

d_call j_call v_call clone_size cdr3_nt cdr3_aa
TRBD2 TRBJ2-7 TRBV6-5 - TGTGCCAGCAGTTCGGGGGGGGTCTACGTTGGGCAGTACTTC CASSSGGVYVGQYF
TRBD1 TRBJ2-7 TRBV28 - TGTGCCAGCATCCAATTAGGTGGACAGGGACCCTACGAGCAGTACTTC CASIQLGGQGPYEQYF
- TRBJ2-7 TRBV7-8 - TGTGCCAGCAGCTTTGGGGCAAGGGACGAGCAGTACTTC CASSFGARDEQYF
TRBD2 TRBJ2-1 TRBV13 once TGTGCCAGCAGCTTAGTGGGGTTAGCGGGAAGGGATGAGCAGTTCTTC CASSLVGLAGRDEQFF
TRBD1 TRBJ2-2 TRBV18 - TGTGCCAGCTCACCGCGGCAGGGGGTTAACACCGGGGAGCTGTTTTTT CASSPRQGVNTGELFF
TRBD2 TRBJ2-4 TRBV5-5 - TGTGCCAGCAGCCTAACCCCGGGACTATTAAAAAACATTCAGTACTTC CASSLTPGLLKNIQYF
TRBD2 TRBJ2-2 TRBV25-1 - TGTGCCAGCAAAGGGACTAGCGGCGGGGAGCTGTTTTTT CASKGTSGGELFF
- TRBJ2-7 TRBV4-2 - TGTGCCAGCAGCCGCCAGGGTACTAATCAAAACTACGAGCAGTACTTC CASSRQGTNQNYEQYF
TRBD2 TRBJ2-1 TRBV5-1 - TGCGCCAGCAGCTACCCTAGCGGGAGGATCTACAATGAGCAGTTCTTC CASSYPSGRIYNEQFF
- TRBJ1-1 TRBV7-9 - TGTGCCAGCACCCTGACAGGTAACACTGAAGCTTTCTTT CASTLTGNTEAFF
TRBD2 TRBJ2-3 TRBV6-8 - TGTGCCAGCAGGACACCACTAGCGGGAGTAGGGTTCATTAAGCAGTATTTT CASRTPLAGVGFIKQYF
- TRBJ1-2 TRBV7-9 - TGTGCCAGCAGCTTAGCCGGAGCCTATGGCTACACCTTC CASSLAGAYGYTF
- TRBJ2-5 TRBV27 - TGTGCCAGCACTCCCCGAGAGACCCAGTACTTC CASTPRETQYF
- TRBJ1-2 TRBV28 - TGTGCCAGCAGTTTATCCCTCCGGATCTATGGCTACACCTTC CASSLSLRIYGYTF
TRBD1 TRBJ2-2 TRBV19 - TGTGCCAGTAGGAGATTGGTTGGGACAGATCACACCGGGGAGCTGTTTTTT CASRRLVGTDHTGELFF
TRBD2 TRBJ2-1 TRBV5-5 once TGTGCCAGCAGTCACGGTGCGACTAGCTTGGATGAGCAGTTCTTC CASSHGATSLDEQFF
TRBD2 TRBJ2-1 TRBV9 - TGTGCCAGCGGGAGGAGCGGGGACTTCAAAAACAATGAGCAGTTCTTC CASGRSGDFKNNEQFF
TRBD2 TRBJ2-5 TRBV2 - TGTGCCAGCAGTGAGGGACTAGCTGTTCAGACCCAGTACTTC CASSEGLAVQTQYF
- TRBJ1-2 TRBV13 - TGTGCCAGCAGCTTACGCTCCGCGGGAGACTATGGCTACACCTTC CASSLRSAGDYGYTF